The 16 T cell receptor beta chains presented below share a single source sample, sequenced in a study of monozygotic twins with inflammatory bowel disease. TCRdb re-called the 5' RACE reads and gives one entry per CDR3 protein, without DNA. The listing records approximately 420,000 distinct CDR3 sequences. Sequenced material: blood. Receptors originate from a human donor with ulcerative colitis or Crohn's disease, or a healthy co-twin of an affected twin (not recorded which).

V gene TRBV7-2 combines with J gene TRBJ2-7; TCRdb lists TRBD1, though no DNA is available to test this call. CDR3 length equals 13 residues. Germline-derived CDR1 and CDR2 are SGHTA and FQGNSA. This CDR3 is CASSPGSIYEQYF.

The chain recombines TRBV4-2 with TRBJ2-2; absent DNA, TCRdb's TRBD1 call cannot be checked. The length of the CDR3 is 15 residues. CDR1 is LGHNA and CDR2 is YNFKEQ in the germline V gene. The CDR3 protein is CASSQVGQYTGELFF.

The chain employs TRBV29-1 and TRBJ1-1. Per the germline V gene, CDR1 is SQVTM and CDR2 is ANQGSEA. CDR3 length: 11 amino acids. CDR3 loop: CSADDYTEAFF.

The chain employs TRBV7-9 and TRBJ2-7; TCRdb outputs TRBD1, but without DNA this stays unchecked. This CDR3 comprises 11 residues. CDR1 is SEHNR and CDR2 is FQNEAQ in the germline V gene (reference sequence). The CDR3 sequence: CASSSTGEQYF.

The V gene is TRBV20-1, the J gene TRBJ1-5; TCRdb's D call, TRBD1, is unchecked because there is no DNA. The CDR3 sequence is 13 residues long. The germline CDR1 and CDR2 sequences are DFQATT and SNEGSKA (reference sequence). The CDR3 spells CSGGQGSNQPQHF.

V is TRBV29-1 and J is TRBJ1-1; as DNA is missing, the TRBD1 call by TCRdb cannot be tested. Germline CDR1 and CDR2: SQVTM and ANQGSEA. This CDR3 has 16 amino acids. This chain's CDR3 is CSVGLERRGLWTEAFF.

The chain has TRBV7-8 and TRBJ2-7; the D call of TRBD1 rests on TCRdb alone, since no DNA is present to check it. From germline, CDR1 is SGHVS and CDR2 FQNEAQ. CDR3 size: 17 residues. The chain's CDR3 is CASSLVAPRGSSYEQYF.

The V gene is TRBV21-1, the J gene TRBJ2-5; without DNA, the TCRdb call of TRBD1 cannot be checked. TRBV21-1 constitutes a pseudogene. The CDR3 contains 17 residues. The CDR3 is CASSTCPGTGRAETQYF.

This sequence joins TRBV30 and TRBJ2-1. This CDR3 spans 12 amino acids. Looked up from germline, CDR1 is GTSNPN and CDR2 is SVGIG (reference sequence). The CDR3 sequence: CAWIGLVNEQFF.

The CDR3 sequence: CASSLAGDRARWGYTF. This sequence joins TRBV7-9 and TRBJ1-2; the D call of TRBD1 rests on TCRdb alone, since no DNA is present to check it. CDR3 length: 16 amino acids. The V gene's germline CDR1 is SEHNR and CDR2 FQNEAQ (reference sequence). The full variable domain, its missing parts supplied by reference TRBV7-9 and TRBJ1-2, is DTGVSQNPRHKITKRGQNVTFRCDPISEHNRLYWYRQTLGQGPEFLTYFQNEAQLEKSRLLSDRFSAERPKGSFSTLEIQRTEQGDSAMYLCASSLAGDRARWGYTFGSGTRLTVV.

V gene TRBV18 combines with J gene TRBJ2-1; TCRdb's D gene call, TRBD2, goes unchecked for lack of DNA. CDR3 length: 13 amino acids. CDR1 and CDR2 (germline): KGHSH, LQKENI. The CDR3 loop reads CASSTSGNDEQFF. Full variable domain (remainder filled in from reference TRBV18 and TRBJ2-1): NAGVMQNPRHLVRRRGQEARLRCSPMKGHSHVYWYRQLPEEGLKFMVYLQKENIIDESGMPKERFSAEFPKEGPSILRIQQVVRGDSAAYFCASSTSGNDEQFFGPGTRLTVL.

This chain joins TRBV5-1 and TRBJ2-7; TCRdb gives TRBD1 as the D gene, but with no DNA this cannot be confirmed. The length of the CDR3 is 14 residues. Germline V gives CDR1 SGHRS, CDR2 YFSETQ. CDR3 region: CTSSGTGIGYEQYF.

The rearrangement joins TRBV14 to TRBJ2-7. The CDR3 has 14 residues. Germline CDR1 and CDR2: SGHDN and FVKESK. CDR3 residues: CASSQDLASYEQYF.

This sequence joins TRBV9 and TRBJ2-3. The CDR3 consists of 14 residues. CDR1 is SGDLS and CDR2 is YYNGEE in the germline V gene. CDR3: CASSVGGSTDTQYF.

The chain employs TRBV16 and TRBJ1-3; the TCRdb call, TRBD1, lacks DNA for checking. Germline values: CDR1 KGHSY, CDR2 FQNENV. This CDR3 spans 16 amino acids. The CDR3 protein is CASSQAGQGGGNTIYF.

This chain uses TRBV7-2 with TRBJ2-4; TCRdb picks TRBD1, but there is no DNA to check that call. The CDR3 extends over 13 amino acids. Looked up from germline, CDR1 is SGHTA and CDR2 is FQGNSA. CDR3 amino acids: CASSSGSRDIQYF.